Listed below are T cell receptor beta chains from one sample, sequenced in a study of shared clonotypes between healthy human individuals. Assay used: immunoSEQ multiplex PCR; TCRdb lists only in-frame clones, some missing. There are about 2.2 million clones in the sample; around 93% occur only once, and 1.5% to 2% lies in the top ten. Material: naive CD8+ T cells from PBMCs. The receptors were sampled from a man aged 18 to 30 in good health. Some clones in this sample may be carry-over from other donors' samples. CDR3s include the opening cysteine and the closing phenylalanine or tryptophan. Fields, in order: D gene, clone size, J gene, V gene, CDR3 protein, CDR3 DNA. D genes are given only for firm matches. The size entry is marked missing in some rows and otherwise reads once, few, many or a size class.

TRBD1,NA,TRBJ1-1,TRBV15,CATLPLTGEVETEAFF,TGTGCCACCCTACCCTTAACAGGGGAAGTAGAGACTGAAGCTTTCTTT
TRBD1,NA,TRBJ1-2,TRBV7-9,CASSPGQGYGYTF,TGTGCCAGCAGCCCGGGACAGGGGTATGGCTACACCTTC
NA,NA,TRBJ2-1,TRBV7-9,CATSGRLRFKLQGNEQFF,TGTGCCACCTCTGGGAGGCTCCGTTTTAAATTGCAGGGCAATGAGCAGTTCTTC
NA,few,TRBJ2-2,TRBV19,CASQGWAGELFF,TGTGCCAGTCAGGGGTGGGCCGGGGAGCTGTTTTTT
NA,NA,TRBJ2-7,TRBV6-6,CATGSRQVAYEQYF,TGTGCCACGGGGTCCCGGCAGGTTGCCTACGAGCAGTACTTC
NA,NA,TRBJ2-6,TRBV9,CASSVAWGSGANVLTF,TGTGCCAGCAGCGTAGCTTGGGGGTCTGGGGCCAACGTCCTGACTTTC
TRBD2,NA,TRBJ2-3,TRBV19,CASSMVLAGVFGGDTQYF,TGTGCCAGTAGTATGGTCTTAGCGGGAGTCTTCGGGGGAGATACGCAGTATTTT
NA,NA,TRBJ2-7,TRBV6-5,CASSYSSEGLRNEQYF,TGTGCCAGCAGTTACTCGAGTGAGGGGTTAAGGAACGAGCAGTACTTC
NA,NA,TRBJ1-2,TRBV4-3,CASSQVLGDGYTF,TGCGCCAGCAGCCAAGTGTTGGGTGATGGCTACACCTTC
NA,NA,TRBJ2-1,TRBV14,CASSQLEGSRNEQFF,TGTGCCAGCAGCCAACTAGAGGGCTCTCGCAATGAGCAGTTCTTC
NA,NA,TRBJ1-4,TRBV4-3,CASSPRELGEKLFF,TGCGCCAGCAGCCCCCGGGAGCTTGGAGAAAAACTGTTTTTT
NA,NA,TRBJ2-1,TRBV4-2,CASSQGRVRTSEQFF,TGTGCCAGCAGCCAAGGACGAGTCAGGACAAGTGAGCAGTTCTTC
NA,NA,TRBJ1-5,TRBV5-6,CASSLHISNQPQHF,TGTGCCAGCAGCTTACACATTAGCAATCAGCCCCAGCATTTT
TRBD1,NA,TRBJ1-5,TRBV9,CASNRTGEYSNQPQHF,TGTGCCAGCAACAGGACAGGGGAATATAGCAATCAGCCCCAGCATTTT
NA,NA,TRBJ1-1,TRBV5-6,CASSSLSTEAFF,TGTGCCAGCAGCTCATTAAGTACTGAAGCTTTCTTT
TRBD1,NA,TRBJ2-7,TRBV27,CASSLVGTGSYEQYF,TGTGCCAGCAGTTTAGTCGGGACAGGGTCCTACGAGCAGTACTTC
NA,NA,TRBJ2-7,TRBV5-4,CASRAWAGEQYF,TGTGCCAGTAGAGCTTGGGCGGGAGAGCAGTACTTC
NA,NA,TRBJ2-2,TRBV7-2,CASRTRDTSTGELFF,TGTGCCAGCAGGACGAGGGACACCAGCACCGGGGAGCTGTTTTTT
NA,NA,TRBJ1-1,TRBV5-6,CASSLPNTEAFF,TGTGCCAGCAGCTTGCCGAACACTGAAGCTTTCTTT
NA,NA,TRBJ2-1,TRBV27,CASSWGVSYYNEQFF,TGTGCCAGCAGTTGGGGGGTGTCCTACTACAATGAGCAGTTCTTC
NA,NA,TRBJ1-5,TRBV7-4,CASSFWGQPQHF,TGTGCCAGCAGCTTTTGGGGTCAGCCCCAGCATTTT
NA,NA,TRBJ1-5,TRBV9,CASSVGGELGPQHF,TGTGCCAGCAGCGTAGGGGGAGAACTGGGGCCCCAGCATTTT
TRBD1,NA,TRBJ2-7,TRBV28,CASSSPPQGAYEQYF,TGTGCCAGCAGTTCCCCCCCACAGGGGGCCTACGAGCAGTACTTC
NA,NA,TRBJ2-3,TRBV11-2,CASSLTLGGGGDTQYF,TGTGCCAGCAGCTTAACCTTGGGCGGGGGCGGAGATACGCAGTATTTT
NA,NA,TRBJ2-1,TRBV7-6,CASSLLALMANEQFF,TGTGCCAGCAGCTTATTGGCCCTTATGGCGAATGAGCAGTTCTTC
NA,NA,TRBJ2-1,TRBV4-2,CASSPTIDLHNEQFF,TGTGCCAGCAGTCCAACTATAGATTTGCACAATGAGCAGTTCTTC
NA,NA,TRBJ2-1,TRBV7-9,CASSSALRDQFF,TGTGCCAGCAGCTCGGCATTGCGGGATCAGTTCTTC
NA,NA,TRBJ2-3,TRBV4-2,CASSPRDKYTDTQYF,TGTGCCAGCAGCCCCCGGGACAAATACACAGATACGCAGTATTTT
NA,NA,TRBJ2-3,TRBV6-1,CASHPWSGSPDTQYF,TGTGCCAGCCACCCGTGGAGCGGGTCCCCAGATACGCAGTATTTT
TRBD2,NA,TRBJ2-7,TRBV28,CASRPGTTYEQYF,TGTGCCAGCAGGCCCGGGACTACCTACGAGCAGTACTTC
NA,once,TRBJ2-7,TRBV28,CASSLLFASSYEQYF,TGTGCCAGCAGTCTCCTATTCGCCAGCTCCTACGAGCAGTACTTC
NA,once,TRBJ2-7,TRBV27,CASSSRTGSYEQYF,TGTGCCAGCAGTTCAAGGACGGGATCCTACGAGCAGTACTTC
NA,NA,TRBJ2-1,TRBV5-1,CASSLLGDPPHEQFF,TGCGCCAGCAGCTTATTAGGGGACCCGCCCCATGAGCAGTTCTTC
NA,NA,TRBJ1-1,TRBV9,CASSVTSGVGPRTQAFF,TGTGCCAGCAGCGTAACATCGGGCGTAGGGCCCCGAACCCAAGCTTTCTTT
NA,NA,TRBJ1-1,TRBV7-9,CASSPMEGGHTEAFF,TGTGCCAGCAGCCCCATGGAAGGGGGGCACACTGAAGCTTTCTTT
TRBD1,NA,TRBJ2-5,TRBV4-3,CASSQGTGMETQYF,TGCGCCAGCAGCCAAGGGACAGGGATGGAGACCCAGTACTTC
TRBD1,NA,TRBJ2-5,TRBV9,CASSVGDREETQYF,TGTGCCAGCAGCGTAGGGGACAGAGAAGAGACCCAGTACTTC
TRBD1,NA,TRBJ2-2,TRBV7-9,CASSSRDRGTGELFF,TGTGCCAGCAGTTCCCGGGACAGGGGAACCGGGGAGCTGTTTTTT
TRBD1,NA,TRBJ1-2,TRBV28,CASSFHRGYTF,TGTGCCAGCAGTTTCCACAGGGGGTACACCTTC
NA,once,TRBJ2-3,TRBV29-1,CSVEPDPDPAQYF,TGCAGCGTTGAACCGGACCCCGACCCGGCGCAGTATTTT
NA,once,TRBJ1-3,TRBV7-2,CASSRPLYNSGNTIYF,TGTGCCAGCAGCCGTCCCCTTTACAACTCTGGAAACACCATATATTTT
NA,NA,TRBJ2-7,TRBV9,CASSVGGGEQYF,TGTGCCAGCAGCGTGGGGGGTGGCGAGCAGTACTTC
TRBD2,NA,TRBJ2-3,TRBV4-1,CASSQGRGGRTDTQYF,TGCGCCAGCAGCCAGGGGAGGGGTGGTAGGACAGATACGCAGTATTTT
NA,NA,TRBJ1-4,TRBV10-2,CASTETGHNREKLFF,TGCGCCAGCACGGAGACAGGCCACAACAGAGAAAAACTGTTTTTT
NA,once,TRBJ1-5,TRBV7-2,CASSRSRAQPQHF,TGTGCCAGCAGCCGATCCCGTGCTCAGCCCCAGCATTTT
TRBD2,NA,TRBJ2-3,TRBV11-2,CASSSPLGGRARTDTQYF,TGTGCCAGCAGCTCGCCCCTTGGGGGGAGGGCCAGAACAGATACGCAGTATTTT
NA,NA,TRBJ2-1,TRBV6-5,CASSYTMGPGNEQFF,TGTGCCAGCAGTTACACGATGGGACCCGGCAATGAGCAGTTCTTC
NA,NA,TRBJ2-7,TRBV27,CASSLTGAASEQYF,TGTGCCAGCAGTTTGACGGGGGCGGCTTCCGAGCAGTACTTC
NA,NA,TRBJ2-7,TRBV6-6,CASSYSESYEQYF,TGTGCCAGCAGTTACTCGGAATCCTACGAGCAGTACTTC
TRBD1,NA,TRBJ2-1,TRBV5-1,CASSWVYGQGANEQFF,TGCGCCAGCAGCTGGGTTTATGGTCAGGGGGCCAATGAGCAGTTCTTC
TRBD1,NA,TRBJ2-7,TRBV7-9,CASSSRDRGAYEQYF,TGTGCCAGCAGCTCCCGGGACAGGGGAGCCTACGAGCAGTACTTC
TRBD2,NA,TRBJ2-1,TRBV5-1,CASSAREGGSNEQFF,TGCGCCAGCAGCGCGCGGGAGGGAGGGAGCAATGAGCAGTTCTTC
TRBD2,NA,TRBJ2-3,TRBV2,CASSEWLAGRDTQYF,TGTGCCAGCAGTGAGTGGCTAGCGGGCCGAGATACGCAGTATTTT
TRBD2,NA,TRBJ2-7,TRBV9,CASSPTGTKYSYEQYF,TGTGCCAGCAGCCCAACTGGGACTAAGTACAGCTACGAGCAGTACTTC
TRBD2,NA,TRBJ2-7,TRBV27,CASSFGLAGVSEQYF,TGTGCCAGCAGTTTTGGACTAGCGGGAGTGAGTGAGCAGTACTTC
NA,NA,TRBJ1-5,TRBV7-6,CASSTYGNQPQHF,TGTGCCAGCAGCACTTACGGCAATCAGCCCCAGCATTTT